This is a list of T cell receptor beta chains from one sample in a study of cytomegalovirus exposure and HLA in healthy donors. Sequenced by immunoSEQ multiplex PCR; TCRdb stores in-frame clones only, minus some. There are about 260,000 clones in the sample; about four fifths occur only once, and approximately 2% lies in the top ten. Sequencing was carried out using PBMCs. These receptors were taken from a woman in her thirties or forties in good health and CMV-seropositive. Each CDR3 is given with its conserved first and last residue. A D gene is named only where the DNA matches it firmly. A row's size may be missing; if present it is once, few, many or a size class.

v_call	clone_size	d_call	j_call	cdr3_aa	cdr3_nt
TRBV5-1	.	.	TRBJ2-2	CASSLLAGLVTGELFF	TGCGCCAGCAGCTTGTTGGCAGGACTTGTGACCGGGGAGCTGTTTTTT
TRBV30	.	TRBD2	TRBJ2-5	CAWRTGGRETQYF	TGTGCCTGGAGAACGGGGGGACGGGAGACCCAGTACTTC
TRBV6-5	.	.	TRBJ2-7	CASSYSSSAVYEQYF	TGTGCCAGCAGTTACTCGAGTAGCGCAGTCTACGAGCAGTACTTC
TRBV28	.	TRBD2	TRBJ2-4	CASSLGLAIAKNSQYF	TGTGCCAGCAGTTTGGGACTAGCGATCGCCAAAAACAGTCAGTACTTC
TRBV19	.	.	TRBJ2-6	CASSARAGANVLTF	TGTGCCAGTAGTGCCAGGGCTGGGGCCAACGTCCTGACTTTC
TRBV7-6	.	TRBD1	TRBJ1-2	CASSLGGQGDSYTF	TGTGCCAGCAGCTTAGGGGGACAGGGGGATAGCTACACCTTC
TRBV27	.	.	TRBJ2-4	CASSFRPGVLAKNIQYF	TGTGCCAGCAGTTTCCGTCCAGGGGTCTTAGCCAAAAACATTCAGTACTTC
TRBV30	.	TRBD1	TRBJ1-1	CAWSHGTGVTEAFF	TGTGCCTGGAGTCACGGGACAGGGGTCACTGAAGCTTTCTTT
TRBV29-1	.	.	TRBJ1-1	CSLGSAFF	TGCAGCTTGGGCTCGGCTTTCTTT
TRBV15	.	.	TRBJ1-5	CATRRGNQPQHF	TGTGCCACCAGGAGGGGCAATCAGCCCCAGCATTTT
TRBV28	.	.	TRBJ2-7	CASSFVRVYEQYF	TGTGCCAGCAGTTTCGTCAGGGTCTACGAGCAGTACTTC
TRBV27	.	TRBD1	TRBJ2-3	CASSSGGPDTQYF	TGTGCCAGCAGTTCAGGGGGCCCAGATACGCAGTATTTT
TRBV19	.	TRBD2	TRBJ2-1	CASSMRLAGEHFYNEQFF	TGTGCCAGTAGTATGCGACTAGCGGGAGAACACTTCTACAATGAGCAGTTCTTC
TRBV15	.	.	TRBJ2-5	CATSRDGTWETQYF	TGTGCCACCAGCAGAGATGGGACATGGGAGACCCAGTACTTC
TRBV29-1	.	.	TRBJ2-2	CSVEGQNTGELFF	TGCAGCGTAGAGGGACAGAACACCGGGGAGCTGTTTTTT
TRBV4-2	.	.	TRBJ2-7	CASSQTGSGNYEQYF	TGTGCCAGCAGCCAAACGGGGAGTGGAAACTACGAGCAGTACTTC
TRBV7-2	.	.	TRBJ1-3	CASSLADWIGNTIYF	TGTGCCAGCAGCTTAGCCGACTGGATCGGGAACACCATATATTTT
TRBV4-3	.	.	TRBJ1-1	CASSQDRGWGAFF	TGCGCCAGCAGCCAAGATAGGGGTTGGGGAGCTTTCTTT
TRBV7-3	once	.	TRBJ2-2	CASSPYEGELFF	TGTGCCAGCAGCCCTTATGAGGGGGAGCTGTTTTTT
TRBV19	.	.	TRBJ2-5	CASSTGVRETQYF	TGTGCCAGTAGTACAGGGGTGAGGGAGACCCAGTACTTC
TRBV29-1	.	TRBD1	TRBJ2-7	CSAGTGGAYEQYF	TGCAGCGCTGGGACAGGGGGCGCCTACGAGCAGTACTTC
TRBV11-3	.	.	TRBJ2-2	CASSFTGVTGELFF	TGTGCCAGCAGCTTTACGGGAGTGACCGGGGAGCTGTTTTTT
TRBV7-2	.	TRBD1	TRBJ2-5	CASSVDRGRVGETQYF	TGTGCCAGCAGCGTCGACAGGGGGCGAGTTGGAGAGACCCAGTACTTC
TRBV19	.	.	TRBJ1-2	CASSLSQGGNYGYTF	TGTGCCAGTAGTTTGTCTCAGGGAGGAAACTATGGCTACACCTTC
TRBV29-1	.	.	TRBJ2-5	CSVEAGRETQYF	TGCAGCGTTGAGGCAGGGCGAGAGACCCAGTACTTC
TRBV9	few	.	TRBJ2-3	CASSAGGPVDTQYF	TGTGCCAGCAGCGCCGGGGGTCCTGTGGATACGCAGTATTTT
TRBV7-6	.	TRBD2	TRBJ2-3	CASSLRASGQDTQYF	TGTGCCAGCAGCTTACGGGCTAGCGGGCAGGATACGCAGTATTTT
TRBV11-2	few	.	TRBJ2-6	CASSFSHSGANVLTF	TGTGCCAGCAGCTTTTCCCACTCTGGGGCCAACGTCCTGACTTTC
TRBV10-3	.	.	TRBJ2-7	CAISESQPRGYEQYF	TGTGCCATCAGTGAGTCGCAGCCCCGGGGCTACGAGCAGTACTTC
TRBV2	.	.	TRBJ1-2	CASSLDRYSYTF	TGTGCCAGCAGCCTAGACAGGTATAGCTACACCTTC
TRBV5-1	.	.	TRBJ1-1	CASSLDGAQGRTEAFF	TGCGCCAGCAGCTTGGATGGGGCCCAGGGTCGGACTGAAGCTTTCTTT
TRBV27	once	TRBD1	TRBJ1-2	CASSGSGQGNYGYTF	TGTGCCAGCAGTGGGTCGGGACAGGGAAACTATGGCTACACCTTC
TRBV28	.	.	TRBJ2-1	CASRRNQGGQFF	TGTGCCAGCAGGCGAAACCAGGGGGGGCAGTTCTTC
TRBV28	few	.	TRBJ1-1	CASSPGTPTEAFF	TGTGCCAGCAGTCCCGGGACACCCACTGAAGCTTTCTTT
TRBV27	.	TRBD2	TRBJ2-7	CASSLTTSGYYEQYF	TGTGCCAGCAGTTTAACTACTAGCGGATACTACGAGCAGTACTTC
TRBV30	.	.	TRBJ1-5	CAWSGGFNQPQHF	TGTGCCTGGAGTGGAGGTTTTAATCAGCCCCAGCATTTT
TRBV7-8	.	.	TRBJ1-2	CASSLAYIVRDTNYGYTF	TGTGCCAGCAGCTTAGCATATATAGTAAGGGACACTAACTATGGCTACACCTTC
TRBV19	.	TRBD1	TRBJ2-2	CASSWTGEGELFF	TGTGCCAGTAGTTGGACAGGGGAGGGGGAGCTGTTTTTT
TRBV27	.	.	TRBJ2-2	CASSLLQGTHRLGELFF	TGTGCCAGCAGTTTACTACAGGGGACTCATCGACTCGGGGAGCTGTTTTTT
TRBV2	.	.	TRBJ2-1	CASGQDDEQFF	TGTGCTAGCGGACAGGACGATGAGCAGTTCTTC
TRBV27	few	TRBD2	TRBJ2-7	CASRGSGLAFSYEQYF	TGTGCCAGCAGGGGATCGGGACTAGCTTTTTCCTACGAGCAGTACTTC